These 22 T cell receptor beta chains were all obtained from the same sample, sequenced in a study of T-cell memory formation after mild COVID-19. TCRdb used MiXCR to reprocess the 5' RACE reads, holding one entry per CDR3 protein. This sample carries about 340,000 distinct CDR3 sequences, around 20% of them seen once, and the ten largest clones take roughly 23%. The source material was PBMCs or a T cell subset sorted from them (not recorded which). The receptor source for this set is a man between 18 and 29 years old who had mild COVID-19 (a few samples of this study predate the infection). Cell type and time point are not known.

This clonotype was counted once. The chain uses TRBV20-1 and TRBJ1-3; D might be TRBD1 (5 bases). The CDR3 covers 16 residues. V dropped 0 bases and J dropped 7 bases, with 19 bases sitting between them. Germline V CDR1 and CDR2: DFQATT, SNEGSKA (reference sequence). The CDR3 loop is CSARDPQRQGRNTIYF. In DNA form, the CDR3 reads TGCAGTGCTAGAGATCCCCAACGGCAGGGAAGGAACACCATATATTTT.

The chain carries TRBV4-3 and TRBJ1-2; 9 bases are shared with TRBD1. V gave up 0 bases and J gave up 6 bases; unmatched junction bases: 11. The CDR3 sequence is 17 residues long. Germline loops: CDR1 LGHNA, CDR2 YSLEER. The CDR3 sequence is CASSQDYTGGLLDGYTF. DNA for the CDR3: TGCGCCAGCAGCCAAGATTATACAGGGGGCCTTCTCGATGGCTACACCTTC.

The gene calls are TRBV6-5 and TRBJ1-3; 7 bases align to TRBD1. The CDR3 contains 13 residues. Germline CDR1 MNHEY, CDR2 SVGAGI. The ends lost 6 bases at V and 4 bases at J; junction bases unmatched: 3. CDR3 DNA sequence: TGTGCCAGCAGGACAGGGCCAGGAAACACCATATATTTT. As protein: CASRTGPGNTIYF.

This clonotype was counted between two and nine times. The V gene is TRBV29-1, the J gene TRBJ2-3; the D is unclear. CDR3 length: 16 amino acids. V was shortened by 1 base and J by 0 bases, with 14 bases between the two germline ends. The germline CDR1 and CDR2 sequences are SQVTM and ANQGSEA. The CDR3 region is CSVEGPTVLSTDTQYF. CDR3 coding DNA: TGCAGCGTTGAAGGGCCGACGGTCCTCAGCACAGATACGCAGTATTTT.

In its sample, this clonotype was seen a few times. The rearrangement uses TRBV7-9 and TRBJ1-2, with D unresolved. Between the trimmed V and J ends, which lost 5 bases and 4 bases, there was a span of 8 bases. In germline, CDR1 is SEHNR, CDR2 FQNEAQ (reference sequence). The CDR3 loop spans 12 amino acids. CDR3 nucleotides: TGTGCCAGCAGCCCTTTTAGCTATGGCTACACCTTC. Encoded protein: CASSPFSYGYTF.

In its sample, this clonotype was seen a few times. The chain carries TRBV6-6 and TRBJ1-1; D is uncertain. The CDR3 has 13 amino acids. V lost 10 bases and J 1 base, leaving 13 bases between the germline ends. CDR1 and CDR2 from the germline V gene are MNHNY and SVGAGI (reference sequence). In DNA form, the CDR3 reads TGTGCCACCTGGCGTGCAGGGAACACTGAAGCTTTCTTT. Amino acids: CATWRAGNTEAFF.

DNA of the CDR3: TGTGCCAGCGGGCCCCGACAGGGCTACGAGCAGTACGTC. This gives the protein CASGPRQGYEQYV. V gene TRBV27 combines with J gene TRBJ2-7, with 7 bases fitting TRBD1. The CDR3 spans 13 residues. Unmatched junction bases numbered 7, after V lost 8 bases and J lost 3 bases. Germline V gene lookup returns CDR1 MNHEY and CDR2 SMNVEV (reference sequence).

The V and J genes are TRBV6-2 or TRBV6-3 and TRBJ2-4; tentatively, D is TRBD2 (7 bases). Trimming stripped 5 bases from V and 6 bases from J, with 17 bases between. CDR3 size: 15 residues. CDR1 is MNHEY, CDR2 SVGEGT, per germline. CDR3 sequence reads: CASSDYREGGNIQYF. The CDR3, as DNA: TGTGCCAGCAGTGATTACAGGGAGGGCGGAAACATTCAGTACTTC.

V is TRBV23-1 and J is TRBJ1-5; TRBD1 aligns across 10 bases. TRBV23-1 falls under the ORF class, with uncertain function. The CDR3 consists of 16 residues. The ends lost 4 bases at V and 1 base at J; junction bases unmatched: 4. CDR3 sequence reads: CASSPRTGGSNQPQHF. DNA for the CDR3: TGCGCCAGCAGTCCACGGACAGGGGGAAGCAATCAGCCCCAGCATTTT.

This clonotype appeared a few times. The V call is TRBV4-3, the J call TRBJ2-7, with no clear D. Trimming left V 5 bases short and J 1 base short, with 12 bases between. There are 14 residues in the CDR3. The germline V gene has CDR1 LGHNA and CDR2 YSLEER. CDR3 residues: CASSTGPNSYEQYF. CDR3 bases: TGCGCCAGCAGCACCGGACCGAATTCCTACGAGCAGTACTTC.

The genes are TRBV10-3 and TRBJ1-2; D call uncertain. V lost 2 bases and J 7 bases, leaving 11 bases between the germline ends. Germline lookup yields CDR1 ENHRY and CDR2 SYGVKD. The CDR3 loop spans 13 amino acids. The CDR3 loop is CAISEVDDRGYTF. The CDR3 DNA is TGTGCCATCAGTGAGGTGGATGACCGTGGCTACACCTTC.

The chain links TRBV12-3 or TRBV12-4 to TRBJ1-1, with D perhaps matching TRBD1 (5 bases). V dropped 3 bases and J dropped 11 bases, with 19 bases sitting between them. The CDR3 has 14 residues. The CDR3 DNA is TGTGCCAGCAGTTTGCTGTGGCCAGTAAGGGACGCTTTCTTT. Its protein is CASSLLWPVRDAFF.

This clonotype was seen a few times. For the CDR3, the DNA is TGTGCCAGCAGTTTATCCCCGATCGCTGAAGCTTTCTTT. Translated, it gives CASSLSPIAEAFF. The V call is TRBV12-3 or TRBV12-4, the J call TRBJ1-1; D uncertain. V lost 2 bases and J 6 bases, leaving 10 bases between the germline ends. There are 13 residues in the CDR3.

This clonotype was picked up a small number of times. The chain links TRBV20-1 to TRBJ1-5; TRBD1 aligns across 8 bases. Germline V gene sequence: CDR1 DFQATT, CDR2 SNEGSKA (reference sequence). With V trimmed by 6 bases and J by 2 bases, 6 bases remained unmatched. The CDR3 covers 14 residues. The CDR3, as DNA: TGCAGTGCACAGGACAGGGTGGGCAATCAGCCCCAGCATTTT. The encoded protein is CSAQDRVGNQPQHF.

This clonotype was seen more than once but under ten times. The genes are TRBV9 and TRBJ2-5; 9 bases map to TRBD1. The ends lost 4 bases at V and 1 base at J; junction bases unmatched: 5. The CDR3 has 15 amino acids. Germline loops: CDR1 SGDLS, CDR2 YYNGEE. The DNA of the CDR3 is TGTGCCAGCAGCCAGGCGGACAGGGGCCAAGAGACCCAGTACTTC. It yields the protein CASSQADRGQETQYF. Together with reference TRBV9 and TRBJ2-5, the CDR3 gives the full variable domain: DSGVTQTPKHLITATGQRVTLRCSPRSGDLSVYWYQQSLDQGLQFLIQYYNGEERAKGNILERFSAQQFPDLHSELNLSSLELGDSALYFCASSQADRGQETQYFGPGTRLLVL.

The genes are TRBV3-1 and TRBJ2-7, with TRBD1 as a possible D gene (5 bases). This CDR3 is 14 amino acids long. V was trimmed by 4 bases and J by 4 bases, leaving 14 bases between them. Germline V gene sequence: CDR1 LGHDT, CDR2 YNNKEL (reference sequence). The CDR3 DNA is TGTGCCAGCAGCCCCCACAGGACGGCGTACGAGCAGTACTTC. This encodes CASSPHRTAYEQYF.

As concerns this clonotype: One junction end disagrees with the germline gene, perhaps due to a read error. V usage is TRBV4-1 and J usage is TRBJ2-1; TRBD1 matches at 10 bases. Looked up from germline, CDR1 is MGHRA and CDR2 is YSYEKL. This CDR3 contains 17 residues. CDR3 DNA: TGCGCCAGCAGGCAAGTTACCCGGGACAGGGGAGGCAATGAGCAGTTCTTC. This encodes CASRQVTRDRGGNEQFF.

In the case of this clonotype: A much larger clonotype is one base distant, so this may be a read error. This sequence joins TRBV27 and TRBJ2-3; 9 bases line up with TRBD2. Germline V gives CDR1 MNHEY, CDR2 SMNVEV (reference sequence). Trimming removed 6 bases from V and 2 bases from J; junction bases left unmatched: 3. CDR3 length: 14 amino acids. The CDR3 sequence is CASRERGATDTQYF. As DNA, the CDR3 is TGTGCCAGCAGGGAGCGGGGGGCCACAGATACGCAGTATTTT.

CDR3 in amino acids: CASSRKRDPFTDTQYF. CDR3 bases: TGTGCCAGCAGCCGTAAGAGGGACCCCTTCACAGATACGCAGTATTTT. The chain combines TRBV11-2 with TRBJ2-3; either TRBD1 or TRBD2 may supply D (5 bases each). Germline V gene sequence: CDR1 SGHAT, CDR2 FQNNGV. The V end lost 5 bases, the J end lost 2 bases, and 17 bases lay between the germline ends. The CDR3 is 16 amino acids.

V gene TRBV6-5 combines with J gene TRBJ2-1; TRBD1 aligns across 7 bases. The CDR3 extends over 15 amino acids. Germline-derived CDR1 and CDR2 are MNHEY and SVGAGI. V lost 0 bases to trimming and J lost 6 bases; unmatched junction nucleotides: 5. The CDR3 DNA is TGTGCCAGCAGTTACTCGGGGACAGTCGCCAATGAGCAGTTCTTC. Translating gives CASSYSGTVANEQFF.

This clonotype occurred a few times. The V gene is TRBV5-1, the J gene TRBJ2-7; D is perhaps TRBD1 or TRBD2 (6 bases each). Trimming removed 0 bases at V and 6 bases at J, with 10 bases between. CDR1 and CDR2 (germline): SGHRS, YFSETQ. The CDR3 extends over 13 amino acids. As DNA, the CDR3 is TGCGCCAGCAGCTTGGCGGGGGCCTCCGAGCAGTACTTC. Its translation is CASSLAGASEQYF. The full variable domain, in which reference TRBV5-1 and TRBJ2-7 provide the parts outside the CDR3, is KAGVTQTPRYLIKTRGQQVTLSCSPISGHRSVSWYQQTPGQGLQFLFEYFSETQRNKGNFPGRFSGRQFSNSRSEMNVSTLELGDSALYLCASSLAGASEQYFGPGTRLTVT.

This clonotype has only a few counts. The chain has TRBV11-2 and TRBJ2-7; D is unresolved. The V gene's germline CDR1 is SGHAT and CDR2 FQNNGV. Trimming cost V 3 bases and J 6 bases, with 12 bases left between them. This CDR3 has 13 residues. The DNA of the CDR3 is TGTGCCAGCAGCTTCTCGGAGACGGGCGAGCAGTACGTC. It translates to CASSFSETGEQYV.